What follows are 3 T cell receptor beta chains derived from one specimen sequenced in a study of T cells in Graves' hyperthyroidism and ophthalmopathy. TCR beta CDR3 sequences were amplified from RNA transcripts. When the TCR CDR3 underwent first-round RT-PCR, the HTBI primer set was used. TCRdb reprocessed the multiplex PCR reads with MiXCR, giving one entry per CDR3 protein. The sample shows 450,000 to 500,000 distinct CDR3 sequences, 22% of them seen only once. Sample: blood. Receptor source: a woman between 65 and 79 years old with Graves' ophthalmopathy.

This clonotype was observed a handful of times. The chain combines TRBV3-1 with TRBJ2-7, with 7 bases matching TRBD1. Trimming cost V 4 bases and J 4 bases; bases outside gene matches: 10. The CDR3 extends over 15 amino acids. Looked up from germline, CDR1 is LGHDT and CDR2 is YNNKEL (reference sequence). CDR3 sequence: CASSRGQASSYEQYF. Here the CDR3 DNA reads TGTGCCAGCAGCCGAGGACAGGCATCCTCTTACGAGCAGTACTTC.

This clonotype has just a few counts. This sequence joins TRBV10-3 and TRBJ2-2, with D maybe TRBD1 (5 bases). The length of the CDR3 is 14 residues. The germline V gene encodes CDR1 ENHRY and CDR2 SYGVKD. Trimming cost V 2 bases and J 7 bases, with 11 bases left between them. CDR3 DNA: TGTGCCATCAGTGAGAAGACAGTTAACGGGGAGCTGTTTTTT. This translates into CAISEKTVNGELFF.

This clonotype showed up just a few times. The chain is built from TRBV5-1 and TRBJ2-6; D perhaps matches TRBD2 (6 bases). CDR1 is SGHRS and CDR2 is YFSETQ in the germline V gene. CDR3 length: 16 amino acids. The germline V and J ends were trimmed by 4 bases and 1 base, with 12 bases remaining between them. The CDR3 nucleotides read TGCGCCAGCAGCCCCTCCGGAGGGTCTGGGGCCAACGTCCTGACTTTC. Protein sequence: CASSPSGGSGANVLTF.